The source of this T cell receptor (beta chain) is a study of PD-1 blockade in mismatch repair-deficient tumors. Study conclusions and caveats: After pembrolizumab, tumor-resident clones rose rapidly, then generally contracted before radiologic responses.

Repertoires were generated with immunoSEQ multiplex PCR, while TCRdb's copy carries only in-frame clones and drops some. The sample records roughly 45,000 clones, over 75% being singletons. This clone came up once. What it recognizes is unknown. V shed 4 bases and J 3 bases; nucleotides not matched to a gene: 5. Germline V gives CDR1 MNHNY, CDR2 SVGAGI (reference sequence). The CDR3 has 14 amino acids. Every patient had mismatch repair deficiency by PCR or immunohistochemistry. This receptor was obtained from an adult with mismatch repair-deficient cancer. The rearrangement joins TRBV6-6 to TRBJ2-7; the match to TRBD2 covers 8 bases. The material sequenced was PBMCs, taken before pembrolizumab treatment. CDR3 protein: CASSSLAVIYEQYF. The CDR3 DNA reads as TGTGCCAGCAGTTCACTAGCGGTAATCTACGAGCAGTACTTC.